This T cell receptor beta chain was recorded in a study of blood T cells in healthy people across ages. Study observations and caveats: PBMCs left unsorted prevented a conclusive naive versus antigen-experienced comparison. Lack of knowledge of donor CMV status possibly confounded expanded clonotype changes. Fewer expanded clones and more diversity marked long-lived versus aged donors.

This clonotype was recorded a few times. The antigen is not known. Per the germline V gene, CDR1 is SGHRS and CDR2 is YFSETQ. The CDR3 covers 14 residues. V shed 4 bases, J shed 5 bases, and the junction held 6 bases outside the gene matches. Primed by a sample-barcoded 5' primer and a J-beta primer mix, a second PCR proceeded for roughly 7 to 11 cycles. Each CDR3 protein is one row after TCRdb ran MiXCR on the 5' RACE reads. The repertoire has 730,000 or so distinct CDR3 sequences, roughly 41% of them found once; the top ten carry 25% to 35%. The draw of peripheral blood yielded 8.5 to 10 milliliters from each donor.

What was sequenced was blood. The gene calls are TRBV5-1 and TRBJ1-1, with 9 bases identical to TRBD1. This receptor was identified in a man older than 75 in good health. The CDR3: CASSTRTGATEAFF. CDR3 in DNA: TGCGCCAGCAGCACCAGGACAGGGGCTACTGAAGCTTTCTTT. The entire variable domain, with the rest obtained from reference TRBV5-1 and TRBJ1-1, is as follows: KAGVTQTPRYLIKTRGQQVTLSCSPISGHRSVSWYQQTPGQGLQFLFEYFSETQRNKGNFPGRFSGRQFSNSRSEMNVSTLELGDSALYLCASSTRTGATEAFFGQGTRLTVV.